These 18 T cell receptor beta chains originate from one sample sequenced in a study of cytomegalovirus exposure and HLA in healthy donors. The PCR made use of 60 Vbeta and 13 Jbeta primers. Profiling relied on immunoSEQ multiplex PCR, and the TCRdb table lists in-frame clones only, not all of them. Of 75,000 to 100,000 clones detected, around three quarters appear once; the ten largest clones hold about a sixth. Sequencing used PBMCs. The receptors originated from a man in his fifties or sixties in good health and CMV-seropositive.

The gene calls are TRBV29-1 and TRBJ2-7, with D uncertain. V lost 3 bases and J 3 bases, leaving 9 bases between the germline ends. From germline, CDR1 is SQVTM and CDR2 ANQGSEA. CDR3 length: 12 amino acids. CDR3 sequence: CSVEGSHYEQYF. CDR3 coding DNA: TGCAGCGTTGAGGGCAGCCACTACGAGCAGTACTTC.

The chain joins TRBV2 to TRBJ1-5; D not resolved. CDR1 SNHLY and CDR2 FYNNEI come from the germline V gene. The CDR3 has 15 amino acids. V was trimmed by 4 bases and J by 4 bases, leaving 14 bases between them. CDR3 in amino acids: CASSVGLAGNQPQHF. In DNA form, the CDR3 reads TGTGCCAGCAGTGTCGGACTCGCGGGGAATCAGCCCCAGCATTTT. The full variable domain, completed using reference TRBV2 and TRBJ1-5, is EPEVTQTPSHQVTQMGQEVILRCVPISNHLYFYWYRQILGQKVEFLVSFYNNEISEKSEIFDDQFSVERPDGSNFTLKIRSTKLEDSAMYFCASSVGLAGNQPQHFGDGTRLSIL.

The V call is TRBV7-3, the J call TRBJ2-4, with a possible D match to TRBD1 (6 bases). V was trimmed by 0 bases and J by 8 bases, leaving 14 bases between them. CDR1 and CDR2 from the germline V gene are SGHTA and FQGTGA. CDR3 size: 15 residues. The CDR3 region is CASSLTNRAEDIQYF. DNA for the CDR3: TGTGCCAGCAGCTTAACGAACAGGGCCGAGGACATTCAGTACTTC. The full variable domain, with the rest looked up from reference TRBV7-3 and TRBJ2-4, is GAGVSQTPSNKVTEKGKYVELRCDPISGHTALYWYRQSLGQGPEFLIYFQGTGAADDSGLPNDRFFAVRPEGSVSTLKIQRTERGDSAVYLCASSLTNRAEDIQYFGAGTRLSVL.

This clone was found a few times. J is TRBJ1-2 and V is TRBV5-1; the match to TRBD1 covers 9 bases. The germline gives CDR1 SGHRS, CDR2 YFSETQ. Trimming removed 1 base from V and 3 bases from J; junction bases left unmatched: 7. The CDR3 runs to 16 residues. The DNA for the CDR3 is TGCGCCAGCAGCTTGTCCCCGGGACAGGGTGACTATGGCTACACCTTC. The encoded protein is CASSLSPGQGDYGYTF.

The V gene is TRBV7-8, the J gene TRBJ2-1; D unresolved. This CDR3 spans 12 amino acids. CDR1 is SGHVS, CDR2 FQNEAQ, per germline. The ends were cut back, 1 base at V and 12 bases at J, with 10 bases in the middle. The CDR3 protein is CASSLVSVVQFF. DNA of the CDR3: TGTGCCAGCAGCTTAGTCTCCGTTGTGCAGTTCTTC. Together with reference TRBV7-8 and TRBJ2-1, the CDR3 gives the full variable domain: GAGVSQSPRYKVAKRGQDVALRCDPISGHVSLFWYQQALGQGPEFLTYFQNEAQLDKSGLPSDRFFAERPEGSVSTLKIQRTQQEDSAVYLCASSLVSVVQFFGPGTRLTVL.

The chain joins TRBV4-2 to TRBJ1-6; possible D gene TRBD1, 5 bases. Trimming left V 0 bases short and J 10 bases short, with 16 bases between. Germline-derived CDR1 and CDR2 are LGHNA and YNFKEQ. The CDR3 totals 16 residues. The CDR3 bases are TGTGCCAGCAGCCAAGATAGGAGGGGTTTAGGCTCACCCCTCCACTTT. This sequence encodes CASSQDRRGLGSPLHF.

The J gene is TRBJ2-3, the V gene TRBV9; possible D gene TRBD2, 6 bases. V lost 0 bases, J lost 1 base, and 9 bases lay in between. Looked up from germline, CDR1 is SGDLS and CDR2 is YYNGEE. The CDR3 covers 15 residues. DNA for the CDR3: TGTGCCAGCAGCGTAGGAATAGCGGGCACAGATACGCAGTATTTT. Residues: CASSVGIAGTDTQYF.

This clone was found once. V and J are TRBV5-1 and TRBJ2-3; perhaps TRBD1 as D (6 bases). V lost 4 bases, J lost 3 bases, and 15 bases lay in between. The germline CDR1 and CDR2 sequences are SGHRS and YFSETQ. CDR3 size: 15 residues. This chain's CDR3 is CASSLRQAETDTQYF. As DNA, the CDR3 is TGCGCCAGCAGCCTCAGACAGGCCGAAACAGATACGCAGTATTTT.

The rearrangement links TRBV7-9 to TRBJ1-1; perhaps TRBD1 as D (5 bases). CDR1 and CDR2 from the germline V gene are SEHNR and FQNEAQ (reference sequence). There are 15 residues in the CDR3. Trimming stripped 2 bases from V and 4 bases from J, with 14 bases between. The DNA for the CDR3 is TGTGCCAGCAGCTTATACGACAGTGGGGCCACTGAAGCTTTCTTT. Amino acid sequence: CASSLYDSGATEAFF.

The chain carries TRBV5-1 and TRBJ1-6; perhaps TRBD1 as D (6 bases). CDR1 and CDR2 from the germline V gene are SGHRS and YFSETQ. The V gene lost 7 bases and the J gene lost 9 bases, with 14 bases spanning the gap. This CDR3 contains 13 residues. The CDR3 spells CASRDIGGSPLHF. As DNA, the CDR3 is TGCGCCAGCCGGGACATCGGTGGTTCACCCCTCCACTTT. The complete variable domain, with remaining parts taken from reference TRBV5-1 and TRBJ1-6, reads KAGVTQTPRYLIKTRGQQVTLSCSPISGHRSVSWYQQTPGQGLQFLFEYFSETQRNKGNFPGRFSGRQFSNSRSEMNVSTLELGDSALYLCASRDIGGSPLHFGNGTRLTVT.

The rearrangement links TRBV6-1 to TRBJ2-2; D is perhaps TRBD1 (6 bases). The length of the CDR3 is 14 residues. The germline V and J ends were trimmed by 2 bases and 6 bases, with 10 bases remaining between them. From germline, CDR1 is MNHNS and CDR2 SASEGT. The CDR3 DNA sequence: TGTGCCAGCAGTGAAACAGGGCTGGCCGGGGAGCTGTTTTTT. Its translation: CASSETGLAGELFF.

The J gene is TRBJ2-7, the V gene TRBV9, with 11 bases aligning to TRBD1. CDR3 length equals 16 residues. Trimming took 4 bases from V and 5 from J; bases not matched to a gene: 11. In germline, CDR1 is SGDLS, CDR2 YYNGEE. For the CDR3, the DNA is TGTGCCAGCAGCCAAGAAGGAGGACAGGGGGCCGACGAGCAGTACTTC. Amino acid sequence: CASSQEGGQGADEQYF.

This rearrangement joins TRBV2 to TRBJ1-5; 7 bases align to TRBD1. Per germline, CDR1 SNHLY and CDR2 FYNNEI. V lost 8 bases, J lost 2 bases, and 6 bases stayed unmatched. The CDR3 is made up of 14 amino acids. CDR3 residues: CASDYTGGNQPQHF. CDR3 nucleotides: TGTGCCAGCGATTACACAGGGGGCAATCAGCCCCAGCATTTT.

Of note for this clone: One junction end does not reproduce the germline sequence, and a read error may be involved. The chain employs TRBV5-1 and TRBJ2-3; TRBD1 agrees at 8 bases. This CDR3 contains 14 residues. CDR1 SGHRS and CDR2 YFSETQ come from the germline V gene. The CDR3 sequence is CASSLDTGTGPSNF. CDR3 nucleotides: TGCGCCAGCAGCTTGGATACCGGGACAGGCCCCTCGAATTTT.

V and J are TRBV7-2 and TRBJ1-3; 7 bases are a match to TRBD1. Germline trimming cut 2 bases from V and 4 bases from J; bases unmatched to any gene: 2. Germline loops: CDR1 SGHTA, CDR2 FQGNSA. The length of the CDR3 is 14 residues. As DNA, the CDR3 is TGTGCCAGCAGCTTACGACAGGGCGGAAACACCATATATTTT. Its translation: CASSLRQGGNTIYF.

This clone was seen more than once but under ten times. This chain uses TRBV5-1 with TRBJ1-2; the D gene is possibly TRBD1 (5 bases). Germline assignment: CDR1 SGHRS and CDR2 YFSETQ. This CDR3 has 14 amino acids. V was shortened by 7 bases and J by 8 bases, with 21 bases between the two germline ends. In DNA, the CDR3 is TGCGCCAGCGCTTATGGGGGGTTCGGATCGGGCTACACCTTC. Translating gives CASAYGGFGSGYTF.

The V and J genes are TRBV4-2 and TRBJ1-1, with 7 bases fitting TRBD1. CDR3 length: 16 residues. The germline CDR1 and CDR2 sequences are LGHNA and YNFKEQ. Losses at the gene ends were 0 bases for V and 6 bases for J; bases not matched to a gene: 10. CDR3 residues: CASSQDLEGAKSEAFF. The DNA for the CDR3 is TGTGCCAGCAGCCAAGATCTCGAGGGGGCGAAGTCTGAAGCTTTCTTT.

The chain recombines TRBV5-6 with TRBJ1-5, with 8 positions matching TRBD1. CDR1 and CDR2 (germline): SGHDT, YYEEEE. The CDR3 contains 15 residues. The V and J ends lost 3 bases and 5 bases, in that order; junction bases with no gene match: 7. The CDR3 is CASSSWTGFYQPQHF. In DNA, the CDR3 is TGTGCCAGCAGCTCATGGACAGGGTTTTATCAGCCCCAGCATTTT.